This record covers a single TCR beta chain. What it binds is unknown. As every portion of the isolated RNA was reverse transcribed, the sequencing read expressed TCRB transcripts. Naive, central memory and regulatory T cell samples came to a mean of around 3.5 million reads. Clones were sequenced by immunoSEQ multiplex PCR, and TCRdb holds only the in-frame ones, with some missing. Altogether under 900,000 clones are present, about a sixth being singletons, with the ten largest covering 0.02% to 0.025%. CDR1 SGHTA and CDR2 FQGTGA come from the germline V gene. There are 14 residues in the CDR3. After removal of 3 bases from V and 11 bases from J, the junction contained 7 bases not matched to a gene. The sample is drawn from a study of beta chain features in type 1 diabetes. Whole-study findings and limits: Sequencing the cDNA could make cells with high TCR expression show up more than they should. The study left unresolved whether HLA type influences TCRB rearrangement. PCR might show a preference for shorter templates, equally across patients and controls.

The TCR sequence derives from a woman under 30 in good health. The specimen sequenced was naive CD4+ T cells from blood. V and J are TRBV7-3 and TRBJ2-1; 10 bases map to TRBD2. CDR3 DNA sequence: TGTGCCAGCAGCTTGGGGAGCGGGAGGGACCAGCAGTTCTTC. Translation gives CASSLGSGRDQQFF.